The 6 T cell receptor beta chains listed next were all sequenced from one sample in a study of human T cells and chemical hapten exposure. The time point was: patch test 1, 2 weeks after DPC sensitization. Noted treatment: therapeutic diphenylcyclopropenone sensitization with weekly scalp DPC. TCRdb ran MiXCR on the RACE reads and lists one entry per CDR3 protein. The sample consists of tens of thousands of distinct CDR3 sequences, about an eighth of them appearing once. The sequencing used whole blood, collected in connection with sensitization to the hapten diphenylcyclopropenone (DPC). The receptors were sampled from a woman aged 55-75 years with alopecia areata. Some clones in this sample may be carry-over from other donors' samples.

V gene TRBV12-3 or TRBV12-4 combines with J gene TRBJ2-7, with a weak D call TRBD1 (5 bases). V gave up 1 base and J gave up 0 bases, with 7 bases separating them. This CDR3 has 14 residues. The CDR3 loop reads CASSLGQLSYEQYF. The CDR3 coding sequence is TGTGCCAGCAGTTTAGGACAGCTCTCCTACGAGCAGTACTTC.

The CDR3 spells CASSSGTGGYEQYF. CDR3 coding DNA: TGTGCCAGCAGCTCCGGGACAGGGGGCTACGAGCAGTACTTC. V usage is TRBV7-6 and J usage is TRBJ2-7; TRBD1 aligns across 11 bases. This CDR3 spans 14 amino acids. V lost 4 bases and J lost 3; bases outside the gene matches: 2. CDR1 is SGHVS and CDR2 is FNYEAQ in the germline V gene.

Many counts were recorded for this clonotype. The chain is built from TRBV3-1 and TRBJ2-7, with 7 nucleotides matching TRBD2. Germline V CDR1 and CDR2: LGHDT, YNNKEL (reference sequence). Unmatched junction bases numbered 3, after V lost 0 bases and J lost 1 base. The CDR3 has 15 amino acids. CDR3 nucleotides: TGTGCCAGCAGCCAAGATGCTAGCGGTTCCTACGAGCAGTACTTC. Its translation: CASSQDASGSYEQYF.

This chain connects TRBV9 to TRBJ2-7; 10 bases match TRBD1. The ends lost 3 bases at V and 4 bases at J; junction bases unmatched: 4. The germline V gene has CDR1 SGDLS and CDR2 YYNGEE. CDR3 length: 14 amino acids. The CDR3 DNA reads as TGTGCCAGCAGCGCCGGGACAGGGGTTTACGAGCAGTACTTC. It yields the protein CASSAGTGVYEQYF.

This clonotype has only a few counts. CDR3 in DNA: TGCGCCAGCAGCTTGGACCAGAACACCGGGGAGCTGTTTTTT. Residues: CASSLDQNTGELFF. The V and J genes are TRBV5-1 and TRBJ2-2; D call uncertain. With 0 bases removed from V and 1 base from J, the gap between germline ends came to 4 bases. This CDR3 is built from 14 residues. The germline V gene encodes CDR1 SGHRS and CDR2 YFSETQ.

This clonotype was seen at least ten times. The chain joins TRBV4-1 to TRBJ1-2; tentatively, D is TRBD1 (6 bases). There are 13 residues in the CDR3. CDR1 and CDR2 (germline): MGHRA, YSYEKL. Trimming pared 7 bases from V and 4 bases from J, leaving 13 bases between. The CDR3 DNA reads as TGCGCCAGCAACTGGGGGCGCGGCTATGGCTACACCTTC. Protein product: CASNWGRGYGYTF.